Presented here are 29 T cell receptor beta chains from one specimen sequenced in a study of response to subunit inactivated influenza vaccine. TCRdb itself ran the RT-PCR reads through MiXCR, one entry per CDR3 protein. Of 290,000 or so distinct CDR3 sequences in the sample, 22% were seen once. Here the sequenced sample was PBMCs from blood, taken less than 22 months after vaccination. The receptor set was obtained from a man aged 45 to 70 who received an inactivated influenza vaccine.

The gene calls are TRBV5-4 and TRBJ2-3, with 8 bases fitting TRBD2. J was trimmed by 4 bases and V by 2 bases; bases with no gene match: 6. Germline V gene sequence: CDR1 SGHNT, CDR2 YYREEE (reference sequence). The CDR3 loop spans 15 amino acids. This CDR3 is CASSFNGGAPDTQYF. DNA for the CDR3: TGTGCCAGCAGCTTTAACGGGGGGGCCCCAGATACGCAGTATTTT.

The chain recombines TRBV18 with TRBJ2-7; possible D gene TRBD2, 6 bases. Germline loops: CDR1 KGHSH, CDR2 LQKENI. The V end lost 2 bases, the J end lost 6 bases, and 14 bases lay between the germline ends. The CDR3 has 14 amino acids. The CDR3 DNA follows: TGTGCCAGCTCACCATCCGGCGGGACTGGCGAGCAGTACTTC. This codes for CASSPSGGTGEQYF.

The chain has TRBV20-1 and TRBJ1-5, with no clear D. Trimming shortened V by 6 bases and J by 2 bases, and 14 bases separated the two germline ends. The CDR3 length is 14 residues. CDR1 and CDR2 (germline): DFQATT, SNEGSKA (reference sequence). CDR3 in DNA: TGCAGTGCCCTCCCGCGGACCGGCAATCAGCCCCAGCATTTT. Translating gives CSALPRTGNQPQHF.

This clonotype was seen only a few times. This chain links TRBV15 with TRBJ1-5; 7 nucleotides match TRBD1. CDR1 is LNHNV and CDR2 is YYDKDF in the germline V gene (reference sequence). The CDR3 contains 14 residues. Unmatched junction bases numbered 5, after V lost 3 bases and J lost 6 bases. Here the CDR3 DNA reads TGTGCCACCAGCAGTTCAGGGGGAAGTCAGCCCCAGCATTTT. It is translated as CATSSSGGSQPQHF.

Details on this clonotype: The junction departs from germline at one end; a sequencing error may be responsible. V gene TRBV7-9 combines with J gene TRBJ2-5; D ambiguous. This CDR3 comprises 8 residues. In germline, CDR1 is SEHNR, CDR2 FQNEAQ (reference sequence). CDR3 in amino acids: CASSSEDF. As DNA, the CDR3 is TGTGCCAGCAGCTCAGAGGACTTC.

CDR3: CSVDDRGTQYF. CDR3 DNA: TGCAGCGTTGATGACAGGGGGACCCAGTACTTC. The chain is built from TRBV29-1 and TRBJ2-5; TRBD1 agrees at 8 bases. Germline CDR1 and CDR2: SQVTM and ANQGSEA. V lost 3 bases to trimming and J lost 7 bases; unmatched junction nucleotides: 1. CDR3 size: 11 residues.

The chain carries TRBV4-1 and TRBJ1-2; the D gene is possibly TRBD1 (5 bases). There are 14 residues in the CDR3. The V end was cut by 1 base, the J end by 4 bases, with 10 bases between. Germline V gene data show CDR1 as MGHRA and CDR2 as YSYEKL. The CDR3 loop is CASSQAIGTYGYTF. The CDR3 DNA is TGCGCCAGCAGCCAAGCAATAGGGACCTATGGCTACACCTTC.

This clonotype was observed a few times. The gene calls are TRBV27 and TRBJ2-1; 7 nucleotides align to TRBD2. Germline V gene lookup returns CDR1 MNHEY and CDR2 SMNVEV (reference sequence). Trimming removed 2 bases from V and 4 bases from J; junction bases left unmatched: 14. The CDR3 totals 18 residues. The CDR3, as DNA: TGTGCCAGCAGTTTACGGATATCTAGCGGCAGACCGTACAATGAGCAGTTCTTC. This codes for CASSLRISSGRPYNEQFF.

This clonotype was recorded once. The chain combines TRBV6-5 with TRBJ2-3; TRBD1 agrees at 8 bases. Germline CDR1 is MNHEY and CDR2 is SVGAGI. This CDR3 has 17 residues. The V gene end was trimmed by 0 bases and the J gene end by 6 bases; junction bases not matched to a gene: 11. CDR3 DNA: TGTGCCAGCAGTTACTCGCGGACAGGGAGGATGATGGATACGCAGTATTTT. This gives the protein CASSYSRTGRMMDTQYF.

This chain links TRBV28 with TRBJ2-1; 9 bases fit TRBD1. The trim removed 3 bases at V and 5 bases at J, leaving 8 bases unmatched. CDR3 length: 16 amino acids. The germline gives CDR1 MDHEN, CDR2 SYDVKM. The CDR3 nucleotides read TGTGCCAGCAGTTTGGATACAGGGGGCTCACACAATGAGCAGTTCTTC. This sequence encodes CASSLDTGGSHNEQFF.

The chain uses TRBV5-5 and TRBJ1-1; unclear D gene. The CDR3 consists of 14 residues. Germline assignment: CDR1 SGHKS and CDR2 YYEKEE (reference sequence). V lost 4 bases and J 1 base, leaving 11 bases between the germline ends. In DNA form, the CDR3 reads TGTGCCAGCAGCCGGATAGGAGGGAACACTGAAGCTTTCTTT. Residues: CASSRIGGNTEAFF.

This clonotype was seen at least ten times. The chain links TRBV20-1 to TRBJ1-4; no clear D gene. V was cut by 3 bases and J by 7 bases, with 15 bases left in between. Germline lookup yields CDR1 DFQATT and CDR2 SNEGSKA (reference sequence). This CDR3 region has 14 residues. CDR3 amino acids: CSASLPSKGEKLFF. The CDR3 bases are TGCAGTGCTAGCCTCCCTTCCAAGGGTGAAAAACTGTTTTTT.

This clonotype was recorded a few times. The chain recombines TRBV12-3 or TRBV12-4 with TRBJ1-4; no firm D call. V was cut by 4 bases and J by 8 bases, with 8 bases left in between. The CDR3 has 12 residues. In DNA form, the CDR3 reads TGTGCCAGCAGTTACCCAAAGGAAAAACTGTTTTTT. Translating gives CASSYPKEKLFF.

V gene TRBV6-1 combines with J gene TRBJ2-4; TRBD1 matches 9 bases. V lost 3 bases to trimming and J lost 9 bases; unmatched junction nucleotides: 9. CDR1 is MNHNS and CDR2 is SASEGT in the germline V gene. This CDR3 is built from 15 residues. The CDR3 region has the DNA TGTGCCAGCAGTGAGGGCCCGGGACAGGGACCCATTCAGTACTTC. Residues: CASSEGPGQGPIQYF.

V and J are TRBV6-2 or TRBV6-3 and TRBJ2-3; 7 positions agree with TRBD1. The V gene end was trimmed by 2 bases and the J gene end by 2 bases; junction bases not matched to a gene: 7. The CDR3 has 16 residues. Per germline, CDR1 MNHEY and CDR2 SVGEGT. The CDR3 DNA reads TGTGCCAGCAGTTACCGGACAGGCCGACCCACAGATACGCAGTATTTT. Translating gives CASSYRTGRPTDTQYF.

This sequence joins TRBV4-1 and TRBJ1-4, with D uncertain. The CDR3 spans 15 residues. V shed 1 base and J shed 5 bases, with 11 bases lying between them. CDR1 is MGHRA and CDR2 is YSYEKL in the germline V gene. CDR3 residues: CASSQAGLSNEKLFF. The CDR3 coding sequence is TGCGCCAGCAGCCAAGCCGGCCTCTCCAATGAAAAACTGTTTTTT.

In this sample, this clonotype turned up many times. The J gene is TRBJ2-5, the V gene TRBV11-2; D unresolved. Trimming shortened V by 4 bases and J by 2 bases, and 14 bases separated the two germline ends. Germline CDR1 is SGHAT and CDR2 is FQNNGV. This CDR3 has 15 residues. The chain's CDR3 is CASSSIYNKQETQYF. The CDR3 nucleotides read TGTGCCAGCAGCTCGATCTATAACAAACAAGAGACCCAGTACTTC. Full variable domain (remainder filled in from reference TRBV11-2 and TRBJ2-5): EAGVAQSPRYKIIEKRQSVAFWCNPISGHATLYWYQQILGQGPKLLIQFQNNGVVDDSQLPKDRFSAERLKGVDSTLKIQPAKLEDSAVYLCASSSIYNKQETQYFGPGTRLLVL.

The genes are TRBV5-6 and TRBJ1-4, with D perhaps TRBD1 (5 bases). This CDR3 is built from 17 residues. The V and J ends lost 4 bases and 0 bases respectively, with 16 bases between them. Germline V gene data show CDR1 as SGHDT and CDR2 as YYEEEE. The CDR3 region has the DNA TGTGCCAGCAGCCGGGACGGACTATTTGCAACTAATGAAAAACTGTTTTTT. It encodes CASSRDGLFATNEKLFF.

The V gene is TRBV10-3, the J gene TRBJ2-6; D is uncertain. The V end lost 8 bases, the J end lost 0 bases, and 8 bases lay between the germline ends. The CDR3 covers 14 residues. Germline V lookup: CDR1 ENHRY, CDR2 SYGVKD. CDR3: CAIQSSSGANVLTF. In DNA, the CDR3 is TGTGCCATCCAAAGCAGCTCTGGGGCCAACGTCCTGACTTTC.

This clonotype has more than one count but fewer than ten. The chain has TRBV13 and TRBJ1-3; D is undetermined. CDR3 size: 14 residues. The V gene lost 2 bases and the J gene lost 0 bases, with 5 bases spanning the gap. Germline CDR1 reads PRHDT; CDR2 reads FYEKMQ (reference sequence). CDR3 loop: CASSLRSSGNTIYF. CDR3 nucleotides: TGTGCCAGCAGCTTAAGGAGCTCTGGAAACACCATATATTTT.

As for this clonotype: Being one base from a much bigger clone, this may be a read error. V gene TRBV23-1 combines with J gene TRBJ2-6; perhaps TRBD1 as D (5 bases). TRBV23-1 is treated as an ORF (open reading frame) with a function not yet certain. The CDR3 is made up of 14 amino acids. The CDR3 reads CANYSLSGAIVLTF. The CDR3 nucleotides read TGCGCCAACTACAGCCTCTCTGGGGCCATCGTCCTGACTTTC.

The gene calls are TRBV30 and TRBJ2-1, with TRBD1 identical over 7 bases. The ends lost 8 bases at V and 13 bases at J; junction bases unmatched: 14. The CDR3 runs to 12 residues. The germline gives CDR1 GTSNPN, CDR2 SVGIG (reference sequence). CDR3 loop: CAGGQAPSIQFF. As DNA, the CDR3 is TGTGCCGGAGGACAGGCACCCTCCATTCAGTTCTTC. Filled out from reference TRBV30 and TRBJ2-1, the complete variable domain reads SQTIHQWPATLVQPVGSPLSLECTVEGTSNPNLYWYRQAAGRGLQLLFYSVGIGQISSEVPQNLSASRPQDRQFILSSKKLLLSDSGFYLCAGGQAPSIQFFGPGTRLTVL.

This chain uses TRBV29-1 with TRBJ2-7; TRBD1 matches 10 bases. Germline V gene data show CDR1 as SQVTM and CDR2 as ANQGSEA. CDR3 length: 16 residues. The DNA of the CDR3 is TGCAGACCGACCCCGGACAGGGGGAAAGTGATCTACGAGCAGTACTTC. Residues: CRPTPDRGKVIYEQYF.

This clonotype has ten or more counts. The chain recombines TRBV28 with TRBJ1-4, with 7 bases fitting TRBD1. This CDR3 is built from 13 residues. Germline V gene data show CDR1 as MDHEN and CDR2 as SYDVKM. With V trimmed by 11 bases and J by 7 bases, 10 bases remained unmatched. CDR3 amino acids: CAVQRGQGEKLFF. The CDR3 DNA sequence: TGTGCCGTCCAGAGGGGGCAGGGTGAAAAACTGTTTTTT.

The chain combines TRBV7-9 with TRBJ1-4, with 10 bases identical to TRBD1. After removal of 6 bases from V and 6 bases from J, the junction contained 4 bases not matched to a gene. Germline V CDR1 and CDR2: SEHNR, FQNEAQ (reference sequence). The CDR3 spans 14 residues. This chain's CDR3 is CASRFGTGDEKLFF. In DNA form, the CDR3 reads TGTGCCAGCAGGTTCGGGACAGGGGATGAAAAACTGTTTTTT.

This chain uses TRBV6-1 with TRBJ1-6; D is ambiguous. The CDR3 loop spans 17 amino acids. In germline, CDR1 is MNHNS, CDR2 SASEGT. The germline V and J ends were trimmed by 7 bases and 0 bases, with 16 bases remaining between them. The CDR3 region has the DNA TGTGCCAGCACCAAAGGTGTCTTAAGCTCCTATAATTCACCCCTCCACTTT. It encodes CASTKGVLSSYNSPLHF.

This clonotype was counted only a few times. The V and J genes are TRBV4-1 and TRBJ1-2; D is ambiguous. Deletions cut 1 base from V and 2 bases from J, with 11 bases between. From germline, CDR1 is MGHRA and CDR2 YSYEKL. This CDR3 spans 15 amino acids. CDR3 coding DNA: TGCGCCAGCAGCCAAGGTTACAGAGTCAACTATGGCTACACCTTC. Residues: CASSQGYRVNYGYTF.

The chain's CDR3 is CATSRRDGYGYTF. In nucleotides, the CDR3 is TGTGCCACCAGCAGGAGGGACGGCTATGGCTACACCTTC. The rearrangement uses TRBV15 and TRBJ1-2; D might be TRBD1 (5 bases). V gave up 3 bases and J gave up 4 bases, with 9 bases separating them. Germline V CDR1 and CDR2: LNHNV, YYDKDF (reference sequence). The CDR3 is 13 residues long.

The V gene is TRBV7-8, the J gene TRBJ1-3; D not resolved. The V gene's germline CDR1 is SGHVS and CDR2 FQNEAQ. The CDR3 runs 17 residues. The V and J ends lost 5 bases and 0 bases respectively, with 17 bases between them. This chain's CDR3 is CASSRSVPVTSGNTIYF. The CDR3 DNA reads as TGTGCCAGCAGCCGAAGTGTACCAGTTACCTCTGGAAACACCATATATTTT.